Listed below are T cell receptor beta chains from one sample, sequenced in a study of blood T cell repertoires in COVID-19. Clones were sequenced by immunoSEQ multiplex PCR, and TCRdb holds only the in-frame ones, with some missing. The sample holds about 82,000 clones, 75% to 85% seen once. Sequencing input: peripheral blood. The receptors originated from a man aged 55 to 70 with COVID-19, enrolled during active disease. Each CDR3 is given with its conserved first and last residue. The D gene is left open where the match is weak. Size tells how often a clone was seen (once, few, many) or the class of an expanded clone, and some rows leave it out.

.,TRBV7-9,.,TRBJ1-4,CASSLVPRDEKLFF,TGTGCCAGCAGCTTAGTTCCCAGGGATGAAAAACTGTTTTTT
TRBD2,TRBV5-1,once,TRBJ2-3,CASTLLAGVTDTQYF,TGCGCCAGCACCCTACTAGCGGGGGTCACAGATACGCAGTATTTT
.,TRBV5-3,few,TRBJ1-2,CARSPRFGRAGYGYTF,TGTGCCAGAAGCCCCCGTTTCGGCAGGGCCGGCTATGGCTACACCTTC
TRBD1,TRBV9,few,TRBJ1-3,CASSRTGGAGNTIYF,TGTGCCAGCAGCCGGACAGGGGGCGCTGGAAACACCATATATTTT
.,TRBV7-8,.,TRBJ2-7,CASSLGRGSTYEQYF,TGTGCCAGCAGCTTAGGCAGGGGTAGCACCTACGAGCAGTACTTC
.,TRBV6-2/TRBV6-3,.,TRBJ1-6,CASTPDRNNSPLHF,TGTGCCAGCACCCCTGACAGGAATAATTCACCCCTCCACTTT
.,TRBV18,.,TRBJ1-2,CASSERVQGVDGYTF,TGTGCCAGCTCAGAACGGGTGCAGGGTGTCGATGGCTACACCTTC
TRBD1,TRBV5-6,once,TRBJ2-7,CASSPPPSGQKYEQYF,TGTGCCAGCAGCCCTCCTCCATCGGGACAGAAGTACGAGCAGTACTTC
.,TRBV7-2,.,TRBJ2-5,CASDRDGGLQTQYF,TGTGCCAGCGACCGGGACGGAGGGTTACAGACCCAGTACTTC
TRBD1,TRBV11-3,.,TRBJ2-7,CASSPTGTGITYEQYF,TGTGCCAGCAGCCCTACCGGGACAGGGATAACCTACGAGCAGTACTTC
TRBD1,TRBV5-1,.,TRBJ1-1,CASSEPGGTEAFF,TGCGCCAGCAGCGAACCAGGGGGCACTGAAGCTTTCTTT
.,TRBV5-5,few,TRBJ2-3,CAPSLGGGGRALPGYF,TGTGCCCCCAGCTTGGGCGGGGGCGGGCGGGCCCTCCCTGGGTATTTT
TRBD2,TRBV7-9,.,TRBJ2-7,CASSTGLAGGYEQYF,TGTGCCAGCAGCACGGGACTAGCGGGAGGTTACGAGCAGTACTTC
.,TRBV7-2,.,TRBJ2-4,CASSLSSKNIQYF,TGTGCCAGCAGCTTGTCGTCCAAAAACATTCAGTACTTC
TRBD1,TRBV11-1,many,TRBJ2-7,CASSPEQGISTYEQYF,TGTGCCAGCAGCCCAGAACAGGGGATCTCAACCTACGAGCAGTACTTC
TRBD2,TRBV7-8,.,TRBJ2-1,CASSLEDGSGRRNEQFF,TGTGCCAGCAGCTTAGAGGATGGTAGCGGGAGACGAAATGAGCAGTTCTTC